This note documents a single T cell receptor beta chain sequence. The CDR3 spans 14 residues. The germline V gene encodes CDR1 MNHEY and CDR2 SVGAGI. Trimming removed 2 bases from V and 3 bases from J, with 7 bases in between. The data originate from a study of T cells in Graves' hyperthyroidism and ophthalmopathy. Amplification of TCR beta CDR3 regions used RNA as the template. When the TCR CDR3 underwent first-round RT-PCR, the HTBI primer set was used. TCRdb reanalysed the multiplex PCR reads using MiXCR and keeps one entry per CDR3 protein. Counted here are a few hundred thousand distinct CDR3 sequences, more than 20% occurring once; the ten biggest clones make up around 27%.

This chain links TRBV6-5 with TRBJ2-2; unclear D gene. The TCR was taken from a man younger than 35 with Graves' hyperthyroidism. Sequences were obtained from blood. This CDR3 reads CASSYRGDTGELFF. The CDR3 DNA is TGTGCCAGCAGTTACCGAGGCGACACCGGGGAGCTGTTTTTT.